These 19 T cell receptor beta chains originate from one sample sequenced in a study of cytomegalovirus exposure and HLA in healthy donors. Assay used: immunoSEQ multiplex PCR; TCRdb lists only in-frame clones, some missing. Of about 110,000 clones in the sample, approximately 88% were seen once. The source material was PBMCs. These receptors all come from a woman in her twenties or thirties in good health and CMV-seropositive.

The chain carries TRBV28 and TRBJ2-1; TRBD1 agrees at 9 bases. Germline V gene data show CDR1 as MDHEN and CDR2 as SYDVKM. After removal of 7 bases from V and 3 bases from J, the junction contained 4 bases not matched to a gene. CDR3 length equals 14 residues. The CDR3 DNA reads TGTGCCAGCATTGAGGGACAGGGCTACAATGAGCAGTTCTTC. As protein: CASIEGQGYNEQFF.

This clone has a single count. The gene calls are TRBV2 and TRBJ2-1; 9 positions agree with TRBD1. There are 15 residues in the CDR3. Germline values: CDR1 SNHLY, CDR2 FYNNEI. Trimming cost V 2 bases and J 7 bases; bases outside gene matches: 6. The CDR3, as DNA: TGTGCCAGCAGTGAAACAGGGGGCGCGAATAATGAGCAGTTCTTC. This sequence encodes CASSETGGANNEQFF. Variable domain in full (rest from reference TRBV2 and TRBJ2-1): EPEVTQTPSHQVTQMGQEVILRCVPISNHLYFYWYRQILGQKVEFLVSFYNNEISEKSEIFDDQFSVERPDGSNFTLKIRSTKLEDSAMYFCASSETGGANNEQFFGPGTRLTVL.

This chain links TRBV29-1 with TRBJ2-1; 8 bases match TRBD1. V was pared by 7 bases and J by 5 bases, with 7 bases of the junction left unmatched. The CDR3 totals 13 residues. Germline CDR1 is SQVTM and CDR2 is ANQGSEA. This chain's CDR3 is CSATDRVNNEQFF. The CDR3 nucleotides are TGCAGCGCAACGGACAGGGTGAACAATGAGCAGTTCTTC.

CDR3 sequence: CASSPGLKDTEAFF. CDR3 DNA: TGTGCCAGCAGCCCGGGATTGAAGGACACTGAAGCTTTCTTT. This rearrangement joins TRBV7-9 to TRBJ1-1; D gene uncertain. Per the germline V gene, CDR1 is SEHNR and CDR2 is FQNEAQ (reference sequence). There are 14 residues in the CDR3. V was cut by 5 bases and J by 3 bases, with 13 bases left in between. Based on the CDR3 plus reference TRBV7-9 and TRBJ1-1, the full variable domain is DTGVSQNPRHKITKRGQNVTFRCDPISEHNRLYWYRQTLGQGPEFLTYFQNEAQLEKSRLLSDRFSAERPKGSFSTLEIQRTEQGDSAMYLCASSPGLKDTEAFFGQGTRLTVV.

This clone came up once. The V gene is TRBV4-3, the J gene TRBJ2-1, with TRBD2 identical over 7 bases. Trimming at V came to 0 bases and at J to 0 bases, leaving 2 bases not matched to a gene. Germline-derived CDR1 and CDR2 are LGHNA and YSLEER. The CDR3 is 16 amino acids. CDR3 in DNA: TGCGCCAGCAGCCAAGATTGGGACTACTCCTACAATGAGCAGTTCTTC. It translates to CASSQDWDYSYNEQFF.

The chain carries TRBV9 and TRBJ2-1; no definite D call. Germline V gene lookup returns CDR1 SGDLS and CDR2 YYNGEE. This CDR3 is built from 15 residues. V gave up 0 bases and J gave up 6 bases, with 13 bases separating them. The CDR3 region has the DNA TGTGCCAGCAGCGTAGCTCCGCTAGAGGTCAATGAGCAGTTCTTC. Protein product: CASSVAPLEVNEQFF. The whole variable domain, filled in from reference TRBV9 and TRBJ2-1, reads DSGVTQTPKHLITATGQRVTLRCSPRSGDLSVYWYQQSLDQGLQFLIQYYNGEERAKGNILERFSAQQFPDLHSELNLSSLELGDSALYFCASSVAPLEVNEQFFGPGTRLTVL.

This clone occurred once. The DNA for the CDR3 is TGTGCCAGCAGTTCCGACAGGGAGGAATACAATGAGCAGTTCTTC. Translated, it gives CASSSDREEYNEQFF. This chain uses TRBV2 with TRBJ2-1; D might be TRBD1 (7 bases). CDR1 and CDR2 from the germline V gene are SNHLY and FYNNEI. Trimming stripped 5 bases from V and 4 bases from J, with 15 bases between. The CDR3 has 15 residues.

The chain is built from TRBV5-1 and TRBJ2-2; D gene ambiguous. Germline V gene data show CDR1 as SGHRS and CDR2 as YFSETQ. CDR3 length equals 14 residues. V lost 4 bases to trimming and J lost 0 bases, with 7 bases between them. The CDR3 nucleotides read TGCGCCAGCAGCATTAATTCGAACACCGGGGAGCTGTTTTTT. Encoded protein: CASSINSNTGELFF.

This clone was picked up a small number of times. This chain uses TRBV20-1 with TRBJ2-7; D gene ambiguous. V lost 0 bases to trimming and J lost 6 bases, with 6 bases between them. Per germline, CDR1 DFQATT and CDR2 SNEGSKA (reference sequence). This CDR3 is 11 amino acids long. CDR3 DNA: TGCAGTGCTAGAGAGGTTAGCGAGCAGTACTTC. Its translation: CSAREVSEQYF.

The V and J genes are TRBV6-5 and TRBJ2-1, with 8 positions matching TRBD2. Germline V lookup: CDR1 MNHEY, CDR2 SVGAGI. The V and J ends lost 5 bases and 4 bases, in that order; junction bases with no gene match: 4. This CDR3 spans 14 amino acids. The CDR3 DNA is TGTGCCAGCAGTGACACTAGCGGATACAATGAGCAGTTCTTC. It codes for CASSDTSGYNEQFF.

This chain uses TRBV5-6 with TRBJ2-7, with 7 bases aligning to TRBD1. CDR1 is SGHDT, CDR2 YYEEEE, per germline. CDR3 length: 14 amino acids. V shed 0 bases, J shed 3 bases, and the junction held 3 bases outside the gene matches. The DNA for the CDR3 is TGTGCCAGCAGCTTGGTCCCAGGGGGCTACGAGCAGTACTTC. Translated, it gives CASSLVPGGYEQYF.

This chain links TRBV28 with TRBJ1-1, with 11 nucleotides matching TRBD1. The V gene end was trimmed by 7 bases and the J gene end by 1 base; junction bases not matched to a gene: 11. The CDR3 consists of 17 residues. Per germline, CDR1 MDHEN and CDR2 SYDVKM. In nucleotides, the CDR3 is TGTGCCAGCACCACCATGGGGACAGGGGGGGAGAACACTGAAGCTTTCTTT. The encoded protein is CASTTMGTGGENTEAFF.

The chain recombines TRBV6-1 with TRBJ1-2, with 7 bases identical to TRBD1. The CDR3 is 16 residues long. In germline, CDR1 is MNHNS, CDR2 SASEGT. V was clipped by 0 bases and J by 4 bases; unmatched bases: 8. The CDR3 DNA reads as TGTGCCAGCAGTGAAGCGGTGACAGGGCTGGTCTATGGCTACACCTTC. It encodes CASSEAVTGLVYGYTF.

The rearrangement joins TRBV19 to TRBJ2-7; D not certain. From germline, CDR1 is LNHDA and CDR2 SQIVND (reference sequence). The CDR3 spans 10 residues. Deletions cut 7 bases from V and 3 bases from J, with 4 bases between. The CDR3 region has the DNA TGTGCCAGTACAATCTACGAGCAGTACTTC. Encoded protein: CASTIYEQYF.

V usage is TRBV28 and J usage is TRBJ1-1; D remains unclear. With 4 bases removed from V and 6 bases from J, the gap between germline ends came to 9 bases. The CDR3 is 12 residues long. Germline V gives CDR1 MDHEN, CDR2 SYDVKM. The CDR3 DNA reads TGTGCCAGCAGTTCGGTCCCCGCTGAAGCTTTCTTT. It is translated as CASSSVPAEAFF.

This chain connects TRBV6-5 to TRBJ2-2, with 7 positions matching TRBD2. Trimming took 2 bases from V and 4 from J; bases not matched to a gene: 4. CDR3 length: 15 residues. CDR1 and CDR2 (germline): MNHEY, SVGAGI. This chain's CDR3 is CASSYKAGFTGELFF. In nucleotides, the CDR3 is TGTGCCAGCAGTTACAAAGCGGGGTTCACCGGGGAGCTGTTTTTT.

This chain uses TRBV6-6 with TRBJ2-7, with 16 bases that match TRBD2. The CDR3 totals 16 residues. Losses at the gene ends were 4 bases for V and 6 bases for J; bases not matched to a gene: 6. Germline V gene lookup returns CDR1 MNHNY and CDR2 SVGAGI (reference sequence). The chain's CDR3 is CASSSGTSGGAGEQYF. The DNA of the CDR3 is TGTGCCAGCAGTTCCGGGACTAGCGGGGGGGCGGGCGAGCAGTACTTC.

This sequence joins TRBV6-6 and TRBJ1-5; TRBD1 matches at 7 bases. This CDR3 contains 14 residues. Germline V gene data show CDR1 as MNHNY and CDR2 as SVGAGI (reference sequence). After removal of 6 bases from V and 3 bases from J, the junction contained 5 bases not matched to a gene. The CDR3 region has the DNA TGTGCCAGCAGGCCGACAGGGATCAATCAGCCCCAGCATTTT. Encoded protein: CASRPTGINQPQHF.

V and J are TRBV4-3 and TRBJ1-5; D is perhaps TRBD1 (6 bases). CDR3 length: 15 residues. CDR1 LGHNA and CDR2 YSLEER come from the germline V gene. V was pared by 3 bases and J by 1 base, with 10 bases between. Here the CDR3 reads CASSQSRGSNQPQHF. CDR3 nucleotides: TGCGCCAGCAGCCAGTCCAGGGGCAGCAATCAGCCCCAGCATTTT.